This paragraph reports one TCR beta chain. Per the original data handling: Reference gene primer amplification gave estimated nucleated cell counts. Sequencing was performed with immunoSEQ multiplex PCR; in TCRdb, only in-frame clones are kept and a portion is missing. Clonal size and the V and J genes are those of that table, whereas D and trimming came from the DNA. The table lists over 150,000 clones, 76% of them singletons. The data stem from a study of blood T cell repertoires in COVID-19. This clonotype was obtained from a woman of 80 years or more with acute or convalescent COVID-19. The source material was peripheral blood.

CDR3 nucleotides: TGTGCCGGACAGGGGCAAGAAAATTCACCCCTCCACTTT. It is translated as CAGQGQENSPLHF. This chain uses TRBV2 with TRBJ1-6, with 9 nucleotides matching TRBD1. CDR3 length: 13 amino acids. J was trimmed by 7 bases and V by 11 bases; bases with no gene match: 6. Germline loops: CDR1 SNHLY, CDR2 FYNNEI.